Each of the 13 T cell receptor beta chains below was sequenced from the same sample in a study of blood T cell repertoires in COVID-19. Sequencing used immunoSEQ multiplex PCR; TCRdb keeps in-frame clones, though not all of them. The sample has fewer than 250,000 clones, 80% to 90% seen once. The sample comprised PBMCs or T cells enriched from blood (not recorded which). The receptors shown here come from a middle-aged woman with acute COVID-19.

The chain carries TRBV6-5 and TRBJ1-2; D gene uncertain. The CDR3 covers 12 residues. Deletions cut 6 bases from V and 7 bases from J, with 12 bases between. The germline V gene encodes CDR1 MNHEY and CDR2 SVGAGI. The CDR3 is CASSSEVGGYTF. In DNA, the CDR3 is TGTGCCAGCAGCTCTGAGGTGGGTGGCTACACCTTC.

The V gene is TRBV19, the J gene TRBJ2-7; 13 bases line up with TRBD2. The CDR3 runs to 17 residues. Germline CDR1 reads LNHDA; CDR2 reads SQIVND (reference sequence). Trimming took 8 bases from V and 3 from J; bases not matched to a gene: 13. CDR3 sequence reads: CASSRTSGSIGLYEQYF. CDR3 coding DNA: TGTGCCAGTTCCCGGACTAGCGGGAGTATAGGTCTCTACGAGCAGTACTTC.

Concerning this clone: Compared with germline, one end of the junction differs, possibly owing to a read error. The chain employs TRBV7-6 and TRBJ2-1, with 9 bases that match TRBD2. Per the germline V gene, CDR1 is SGHVS and CDR2 is FNYEAQ. The CDR3 consists of 16 residues. CDR3: CASSLAILAGINEQFF. The CDR3 region has the DNA TGTGCCAGCAGCCTAGCCATCCTAGCGGGAATCAATGAGCAGTTCTTC.

The chain has TRBV7-3 and TRBJ1-2, with 9 bases matching TRBD1. The CDR3 length is 14 residues. Per germline, CDR1 SGHTA and CDR2 FQGTGA. The V and J ends lost 5 bases and 7 bases, in that order; junction bases with no gene match: 8. The CDR3 DNA follows: TGTGCCAGCAGCGAGGACAGGGGTCCCGGTGGCTACACCTTC. This encodes CASSEDRGPGGYTF.

For this clone: Distinct nucleotide sequences in the sample also encode this CDR3. This chain uses TRBV6-5 with TRBJ1-2; 10 positions match TRBD1. V shed 6 bases and J 2 bases; nucleotides not matched to a gene: 3. The CDR3 is made up of 14 amino acids. Per germline, CDR1 MNHEY and CDR2 SVGAGI. CDR3 sequence (DNA): TGTGCCAGCAGCCGGGACAGGGGAAACTATGGCTACACCTTC. Its protein product is CASSRDRGNYGYTF.

The chain uses TRBV2 and TRBJ2-2; 8 bases map to TRBD2. Losses at the gene ends were 5 bases for V and 5 bases for J; bases not matched to a gene: 10. Germline assignment: CDR1 SNHLY and CDR2 FYNNEI. The CDR3 covers 16 residues. CDR3 sequence reads: CASSSSGTRGTGELFF. The CDR3 bases are TGTGCCAGCAGTTCCTCCGGGACTAGGGGTACCGGGGAGCTGTTTTTT.

The chain uses TRBV13 and TRBJ2-1; D is undetermined. The V end lost 5 bases, the J end lost 9 bases, and 14 bases lay between the germline ends. Germline CDR1 and CDR2: PRHDT and FYEKMQ (reference sequence). The CDR3 consists of 13 residues. The DNA for the CDR3 is TGTGCCAGCAGCCCTCTCGTGGCCAGTGAGCAGTTCTTC. Translating gives CASSPLVASEQFF.

The V call is TRBV2, the J call TRBJ2-7; 8 bases are shared with TRBD2. Germline V gene lookup returns CDR1 SNHLY and CDR2 FYNNEI. The CDR3 covers 13 residues. The ends lost 6 bases at V and 4 bases at J; junction bases unmatched: 5. The CDR3 loop reads CASSDRGGYEQYF. The CDR3 region has the DNA TGTGCCAGCAGCGACCGCGGGGGGTACGAGCAGTACTTC.

This chain joins TRBV7-7 and TRBJ2-5; 7 nucleotides line up with TRBD1. J gave up 3 bases and V 4 bases, and 8 bases lay outside the gene matches. The CDR3 totals 15 residues. The germline V gene has CDR1 SSHAT and CDR2 FNYEAQ (reference sequence). The CDR3 DNA is TGTGCCAGCAGCTCGTTAGGGGGCAGTGAAGAGACCCAGTACTTC. It codes for CASSSLGGSEETQYF.

This chain uses TRBV6-2 or TRBV6-3 with TRBJ1-1, with TRBD1 matching 7 bases. Trimming cost V 2 bases and J 0 bases; bases outside gene matches: 6. Germline V gene data show CDR1 as MNHEY and CDR2 as SVGEGT. The CDR3 is 16 residues long. In DNA, the CDR3 is TGTGCCAGCAGTTACCTTCGGACAGGACTGAACACTGAAGCTTTCTTT. The encoded protein is CASSYLRTGLNTEAFF.

V usage is TRBV24-1 and J usage is TRBJ1-2; the D gene is possibly TRBD1 (5 bases). This CDR3 is built from 13 residues. V was cut by 5 bases and J by 5 bases, with 11 bases left in between. Germline V lookup: CDR1 KGHDR, CDR2 SFDVKD. CDR3 DNA sequence: TGTGCCACCAGTGGCCCAGGGAGGTATGGCTACACCTTC. Its translation: CATSGPGRYGYTF.

CDR3: CASSEVRVKETQYF. Here the CDR3 DNA reads TGTGCCAGCAGTGAAGTCAGGGTGAAGGAGACCCAGTACTTC. The genes are TRBV6-1 and TRBJ2-5, with D possibly being TRBD1 (5 bases). Germline values: CDR1 MNHNS, CDR2 SASEGT. Trimming cost V 1 base and J 5 bases, with 11 bases left between them. The CDR3 has 14 amino acids.

V is TRBV2 and J is TRBJ2-7; D is undetermined. CDR3 length: 17 amino acids. V lost 1 base and J lost 3, with 19 bases in between. From germline, CDR1 is SNHLY and CDR2 FYNNEI. The CDR3 sequence: CASSEGWYNREVYEQYF. CDR3 nucleotides: TGTGCCAGCAGTGAAGGGTGGTACAACCGAGAGGTCTACGAGCAGTACTTC.